The rows below give T cell receptor beta chains drawn from one sample of a study of T cells after yellow fever vaccination. Via MiXCR, TCRdb re-called the 5' RACE reads, giving one row per CDR3 protein. The sample carries about 340,000 distinct CDR3 sequences, roughly 8.7% recorded once. Sequencing was performed on PBMCs, taken on the day of the first yellow fever vaccination. Every receptor here comes from a young man who received the YFV17D yellow fever vaccine. CDR3s include the opening cysteine and the closing phenylalanine or tryptophan. The D gene is left open where the match is weak. Not all rows give a size; the values are once, few, many and, for expanded clones, a class.

TRBJ1-5	few	TRBV7-2	NA	TGTGCCAGCAGCCCAGGACTTTTTGACAATCAGCCCCAGCATTTT	CASSPGLFDNQPQHF
TRBJ2-1	NA	TRBV7-2	TRBD2	TGTGCCAGCAGCTACCTAGCGGGGGGCTGGGATGAGCAGTTCTTC	CASSYLAGGWDEQFF
TRBJ1-2	NA	TRBV7-9	NA	TGTGCCAGCAGCCGTCTTTCCCACGGGGAAAACTATGGCTACACCTTC	CASSRLSHGENYGYTF
TRBJ2-3	few	TRBV30	NA	TGTGCCTGGAGTGTGAGCAGTGATACGCAGTATTTT	CAWSVSSDTQYF
TRBJ2-3	many	TRBV7-9	NA	TGTGCCAGCAGCGGGGACTTCAGTTCCTCAGATACGCAGTATTTT	CASSGDFSSSDTQYF
TRBJ2-7	few	TRBV7-9	NA	TGTGCCAGCAGCTTAGTTCGCTTGAGCTCCTACGAGCAGTACTTC	CASSLVRLSSYEQYF
TRBJ2-1	NA	TRBV5-1	TRBD1	TGCGCCAGCAGCTCCCAGGGGGTGAAGCAGTTCTTC	CASSSQGVKQFF
TRBJ2-2	NA	TRBV9	NA	TGTGCCAGCAGCCTAGTGCCGGGGCCGGGGGAGCTGTTTTTT	CASSLVPGPGELFF
TRBJ2-5	few	TRBV7-9	NA	TGTGCCAGCAGCCCTCTTCTCAGGGGCGACGAGACCCAGTACTTC	CASSPLLRGDETQYF
TRBJ2-7	NA	TRBV15	TRBD1	TGTGCCACCAGCAGAGATCCGGGACAGGGGGTGTACGAGCAGTACTTC	CATSRDPGQGVYEQYF
TRBJ2-3	NA	TRBV5-4	NA	TGTGCCGGCAGCAGGGACAGCACAGATACGCAGTATTTT	CAGSRDSTDTQYF
TRBJ1-1	NA	TRBV29-1	TRBD1	TGCAGCGTTCAGACAGGGAGGACTGAAGCTTTCTTT	CSVQTGRTEAFF
TRBJ1-5	NA	TRBV6-5	NA	TGTGCCAGCAGTTACTCGATAGGACAACCCAGCAATCAGCCCCAGCATTTT	CASSYSIGQPSNQPQHF
TRBJ1-4	many	TRBV9	NA	TGTGCCAGCAGCGAGGGGACGGTTCTAAAGGGAGAAAAACTGTTTTTT	CASSEGTVLKGEKLFF
TRBJ2-1	few	TRBV5-1	NA	TGCGCCAGCAGCATAACGTACGGGGGAAATGAGCAGTTCTTC	CASSITYGGNEQFF
TRBJ2-5	few	TRBV2	NA	TGTGCCAGCAGTGAACGAGTAGGTGGTGAGACCCAGTACTTC	CASSERVGGETQYF
TRBJ1-6	NA	TRBV14	TRBD1	TGTGCCAGCAGCCCAGGTGGGACAGGGGCTAATTCACCCCTCCACTTT	CASSPGGTGANSPLHF
TRBJ2-3	NA	TRBV5-4	NA	TGTGCCAGCAGCTTGGTGGTTAGCCAAACAGATACGCAGTATTTT	CASSLVVSQTDTQYF
TRBJ2-2	NA	TRBV5-1	TRBD2	TGCGCCAGCAGCTTGCCCCCTAGCGGGGGGACCGGGGAGCTGTTTTTT	CASSLPPSGGTGELFF
TRBJ2-5	few	TRBV15	NA	TGTGCCACCAGCAGAGATCGGGGGTCCCAAGAGACCCAGTACTTC	CATSRDRGSQETQYF
TRBJ1-1	NA	TRBV4-3	NA	TGCGCCAGCAGCCAAACCCCCGACACAACGAACACTGAAGCTTTCTTT	CASSQTPDTTNTEAFF
TRBJ2-1	NA	TRBV11-1	TRBD1	TGTGCCAGCAGCCTAGCAGCAGGGGGTACCATTATTTTCGTTAATGAGCAGTTCTTC	CASSLAAGGTIIFVNEQFF
TRBJ2-2	many	TRBV7-2	NA	TGTGCCAGCAGCCTGAGGGGGGTGGGCACCGGGGAGCTGTTTTTT	CASSLRGVGTGELFF
TRBJ2-6	many	TRBV6-2/TRBV6-3	NA	TGTGCCAGCTTCCAGGGCTCTGGGGCCAACGTCCTGACTTTC	CASFQGSGANVLTF
TRBJ1-5	few	TRBV9	NA	TGTGCCAGCAGCGTAGGACCTTGGGGCAATCAGCCCCAGCATTTT	CASSVGPWGNQPQHF
TRBJ2-3	NA	TRBV5-1	TRBD2	TGCGCCAGCAGCTGGACTAGAAACTCCCGGGGGGGACCAGATACGCAGTATTTT	CASSWTRNSRGGPDTQYF
TRBJ2-1	NA	TRBV4-3	NA	TGCGCCAGCAGCCAAGAGCCGGGGGACTCGCTCTACAATGAGCAGTTCTTC	CASSQEPGDSLYNEQFF
TRBJ1-1	NA	TRBV6-1	NA	TGTGCCAGCAGGACCGTTAGGGCCGCTGAAGCTTTCTTT	CASRTVRAAEAFF
TRBJ1-2	NA	TRBV27	NA	TGTGCCAGCAGTTTACGGCCAGACCGCTATGGCTACACCTTC	CASSLRPDRYGYTF
TRBJ2-2	many	TRBV5-1	TRBD2	TGCGCCAGCAGCCTAGCGGGGGATAACACCGGGGAGCTGTTTTTT	CASSLAGDNTGELFF
TRBJ2-5	NA	TRBV5-1	NA	TGCGCCAGCAGCCTGGAGGGAGAAGAGACCCAGTACTTC	CASSLEGEETQYF
TRBJ2-6	few	TRBV5-5	NA	TGTGCCACCAAACAAACAGGGCTCGGGGCCAACGTCCTGACTTTC	CATKQTGLGANVLTF
TRBJ2-1	NA	TRBV4-3	NA	TGCGCCAGCAGCCACCTCCCACCTCGGAGCTCCTACAATGAGCAGTTCTTC	CASSHLPPRSSYNEQFF
TRBJ2-7	few	TRBV20-1	TRBD2	TGCAGTGCTAGAGACGTAAGGGGAGGGACCCCCCCCTACGAGCAGTACTTC	CSARDVRGGTPPYEQYF
TRBJ2-1	NA	TRBV7-9	NA	TGTGCCAGCTCATGGGCTTACTACAATGAGCAGTTCTTC	CASSWAYYNEQFF
TRBJ1-5	NA	TRBV10-3	NA	TGTGCCATCAGTGAGGTGGGCCCGAGGAGCAATCTGCCCCAGCATTTT	CAISEVGPRSNLPQHF
TRBJ2-5	NA	TRBV6-1	TRBD2	TGTGCCAGCAGACCCTTTGGCGGGGGGCAAGAGACCCAGTACTTC	CASRPFGGGQETQYF
TRBJ1-4	few	TRBV6-2/TRBV6-3	NA	TGTGCCAGCGGCGTCGATAATGAAAAACTGTTTTTT	CASGVDNEKLFF
TRBJ2-3	many	TRBV20-1	TRBD2	TGCAGTGCTAGAGATGTACAGCGGGGGACAGATACGCAGTATTTT	CSARDVQRGTDTQYF
TRBJ1-2	NA	TRBV6-5	NA	TGTGCCAGCAGTTTCGACATGAGGGGTGGCTACACCTTC	CASSFDMRGGYTF
TRBJ1-3	NA	TRBV20-1	NA	TGCAGTGCTATGACAGGCCCTTCGGACACCATATATTTT	CSAMTGPSDTIYF
TRBJ2-1	NA	TRBV5-4	NA	TGTGCCAGCAGCCGCCCGCAGGGATCCCACAATGAGCAGTTCTTC	CASSRPQGSHNEQFF
TRBJ1-6	many	TRBV5-6	TRBD1	TGTGCCAGCAGCCGGTACGGGACAGGCGAATCACCCCTCCACTTT	CASSRYGTGESPLHF
TRBJ1-5	many	TRBV6-5	NA	TGTGCCAGCAGTTACTCGTTCCCCCCTGGGGGCAATCAGCCCCAGCATTTT	CASSYSFPPGGNQPQHF
TRBJ2-1	many	TRBV6-1	TRBD1	TGTGCCATCTCAAGGGGGACAGGGGGCGGGAATGAGCAGTTCTTC	CAISRGTGGGNEQFF
TRBJ2-1	NA	TRBV3-1	TRBD1	TGTGCCAGCAGCCAACGGGACAGGGCCAATGAGCAGTTCTTC	CASSQRDRANEQFF
TRBJ2-5	few	TRBV7-2	NA	TGTGCCAGCAGCTTAGATCTGGGGAGGGAGACCCAGTACTTC	CASSLDLGRETQYF
TRBJ1-2	many	TRBV7-3	NA	TGTGCCAGCAGCTTAAGGGACGGATGGGGCGATGGCTACACCTTC	CASSLRDGWGDGYTF
TRBJ2-5	NA	TRBV7-2	NA	TGTGCCACGCTAGAGATGAACCTCGAGACCCAGTACTTC	CATLEMNLETQYF
TRBJ2-5	NA	TRBV18	NA	TGTGCCAGCTCACCTACAGGGTCCACAGAGACCCAGTACTTC	CASSPTGSTETQYF
TRBJ2-2	NA	TRBV24-1	NA	TGTGCCACCAGCTTCGGGGCGAACACCGGGGAGCTGTTTTTT	CATSFGANTGELFF
TRBJ2-1	many	TRBV27	TRBD2	TGTGCCAGCAGTTTAACTAGCGGGGTCTACAATGAGCAGTTCTTC	CASSLTSGVYNEQFF
TRBJ2-1	NA	TRBV18	TRBD1	TGTGCCAGCTCGAGAAAGGAAGGGACAGGGCCCTACAATGAGCAGTTCTTC	CASSRKEGTGPYNEQFF
TRBJ1-5	many	TRBV12-3/TRBV12-4	NA	TGTGCCAGCAGTGAGGGGGTGTTAAATCCCCAGCATTTT	CASSEGVLNPQHF
TRBJ2-7	NA	TRBV6-5	NA	TGTGCCAGCAGTCGAGACACCGACTCCTACGAGCAGTACTTC	CASSRDTDSYEQYF
TRBJ2-5	NA	TRBV7-2	NA	TGTGCCAGTCACCTAGGCAACCCAAAAGAGACCCAGTACTTC	CASHLGNPKETQYF
TRBJ1-5	few	TRBV7-2	NA	TGTGCCAGCAGCGAAGGGGGGACGCGGTCGCCCCAGCATTTT	CASSEGGTRSPQHF
TRBJ2-3	NA	TRBV7-3	TRBD2	TGTGCCAGAAGCTTCGGGGGGGGCACAGATACGCAGTATTTT	CARSFGGGTDTQYF
TRBJ2-1	NA	TRBV3-1	NA	TGTGCCAGCAGCCAACGTGGACTTTCCCGCTCCTACAATGAGCAGTTCTTC	CASSQRGLSRSYNEQFF
TRBJ2-5	many	TRBV24-1	NA	TGTGCCACCAGTGATTCAAACCGGGGGGAGACCCAGTACTTC	CATSDSNRGETQYF